This TCR beta chain was found in a study of blood T cell repertoires in COVID-19. Enrolment of Seattle patients took place during active infection, and they were followed longitudinally. Produced via immunoSEQ multiplex PCR; TCRdb's table is partial and in-frame only. In the table there are fewer than 65,000 clones, around 80% of which are singletons. The CDR3 totals 14 residues. The germline V gene has CDR1 LGHNA and CDR2 YNFKEQ. The junction had 5 bases not matched to a gene; V was cut back by 1 base and J by 6 bases. The source of this sequence is a man under 40 with COVID-19, enrolled during active disease. This chain joins TRBV4-2 and TRBJ2-7; TRBD2 agrees at 8 bases. Sequencing was done on a sample of peripheral blood. The CDR3: CASSQAPGGPEQYF. The CDR3 nucleotides read TGTGCCAGCAGCCAAGCACCGGGAGGGCCCGAGCAGTACTTC.